Sequencing of this TCR beta chain was carried out in a study of blood T cell repertoires in COVID-19. About the research overall: COVID-19 samples from acute and convalescent phases originated in the United States, Italy and Spain.

Data came from immunoSEQ multiplex PCR; TCRdb stores just in-frame clones and leaves some out. The sample lists around 84,000 clones; 70% to 80% were seen once. The V gene lost 0 bases and the J gene lost 3 bases, with 7 bases spanning the gap. The germline CDR1 and CDR2 sequences are LGHDT and YNNKEL (reference sequence). There are 14 residues in the CDR3. J is TRBJ2-3 and V is TRBV3-1 (or the pseudogene TRBV3-2); D is uncertain. Sample: peripheral blood. The clonotype comes from a middle-aged man with active or convalescent COVID-19. The CDR3: CASSQDDTTDTQYF. In DNA, the CDR3 is TGTGCCAGCAGCCAAGATGACACGACAGATACGCAGTATTTT.